This T cell receptor beta chain was profiled in a study of spatial heterogeneity in lung cancer. TCRdb redid the calling of the 5' RACE reads with MiXCR, one entry per CDR3 protein. The sample has about 3,200 distinct CDR3 sequences, approximately 17% seen once. Ten or more counts support this clonotype. Sample time point: sample taken at primary tumor resection. Tumor, nontumor lung or frozen PBMC supplied whole RNA that was sequenced unsorted. Germline loops: CDR1 SGHNT, CDR2 YENEEA. This CDR3 has 14 residues. V shed 4 bases and J shed 6 bases, with 15 bases lying between them. The chain recombines TRBV11-3 with TRBJ1-1; D might be TRBD1 (5 bases). The origin of this receptor is a female donor with early-stage non-small cell lung cancer. Sequencing used PBMCs, obtained at surgery. This CDR3 reads CASSSGPLGAEAFF. In DNA form, the CDR3 reads TGTGCCAGCAGCTCCGGCCCCCTGGGGGCTGAAGCTTTCTTT. The whole variable domain, remainder taken from reference TRBV11-3 and TRBJ1-1, is EAGVVQSPRYKIIEKKQPVAFWCNPISGHNTLYWYLQNLGQGPELLIRYENEEAVDDSQLPKDRFSAERLKGVDSTLKIQPAELGDSAVYLCASSSGPLGAEAFFGQGTRLTVV.